This TCR beta chain was identified during a study of blood T cells in healthy people across ages. Ten milliliters of peripheral blood were drawn from each donor into EDTA-treated tubes. The CDR3 extends over 17 amino acids. CDR1 and CDR2 (germline): DFQATT, SNEGSKA (reference sequence). Primers used in a second PCR of about 6 to 11 cycles were a sample-barcoded 5' primer and a J-beta primer mix. Template switching added a 12-random-nucleotide identifier to every cDNA molecule. Via MiXCR, TCRdb re-called the 5' RACE reads, giving one row per CDR3 protein. The data hold roughly 2 million distinct CDR3 sequences, with 40% to 55% observed a single time.

The specimen sequenced was blood. The chain employs TRBV20-1 and TRBJ2-1, with TRBD2 identical over 15 bases. The last part of the DNA fits TRBJ2-7 better; the J call may be wrong. The receptor was isolated from a woman in her forties in good health. CDR3: CSAPGLAGGRVYNEQYF. The DNA for the CDR3 is TGCAGTGCTCCGGGACTAGCGGGGGGCCGGGTTTACAATGAGCAGTACTTC.